This TCR beta chain was documented in a study of CD8 T cells in Susac syndrome. Whole-study context: The Susac syndrome patients were therapy-naive, on corticosteroids, or on intravenous immunoglobulin alone at blood draw.

Random hexamers served to reverse transcribe roughly 0.5 to 1 ug RNA. TCRdb reprocessed the immunoSEQ multiplex PCR reads with MiXCR, giving one entry per CDR3 protein. This table has some 140,000 distinct CDR3 sequences, 85% to 95% appearing once. Comment on this clonotype: No antigen is known for it.

Study-wide findings and caveats: Expansion of Susac CD8+ clones peaked in TEMRA cells and in active patients.

Sequencing targeted TCR beta in blood CD8+ and CD4+ T cells. TEMRA cells were enriched by FACS, while CD8+ and CD4+ T cells were obtained through a negative isolation that was performed magnetically. Germline-derived CDR1 and CDR2 are LGHDT and YNNKEL (reference sequence). The CDR3 consists of 16 residues. The trim removed 2 bases at V and 5 bases at J, leaving 6 bases unmatched. This sequence originates from a human donor with Susac syndrome. J is TRBJ2-5 and V is TRBV3-1; TRBD2 aligns across 12 bases. Sample: CD8+ T cells from PBMCs. CDR3 DNA: TGTGCCAGCAGCCAAAAACTAGCGGGAGGTCTTGAGACCCAGTACTTC. Its protein is CASSQKLAGGLETQYF.